These 5 T cell receptor beta chains were sequenced from one sample in a study of regulatory T cells in long-lasting Graves disease. Relying on iRepertoire HTBI primers and Arm-PCR of CDR3 regions, the team built TCR beta libraries. MiXCR, run by TCRdb on the multiplex PCR reads, gives a single entry per CDR3 protein. The top ten clones hold about a sixth of a sample with 400,000 to 450,000 distinct CDR3 sequences, 15% of them seen once. Documented time point: newly diagnosed GD, antithyroid drugs for less than 3 months. Following extraction of RNA from PBMCs, that RNA was used to make the TCR library. This same sample was also part of a study on T cells in Graves' hyperthyroidism and ophthalmopathy.

This specimen consisted of peripheral blood mononuclear cells (PBMCs), obtained at new diagnosis, from a patient treated with antithyroid drugs. These receptors were obtained from a woman in her 30s with Graves disease.

This chain links TRBV5-8 with TRBJ1-6; no reliable D call. Between the trimmed V and J ends, which lost 9 bases and 9 bases, there was a span of 19 bases. Germline-derived CDR1 and CDR2 are SGHTS and YDEGEE. The CDR3 has 14 amino acids. In DNA, the CDR3 is TGTGCCACCTCTCCGGTCCCCCGGGGTTCACCCCTCCACTTT. This gives the protein CATSPVPRGSPLHF.

In its sample, this clonotype was seen a few times. J is TRBJ2-7 and V is TRBV6-9; D is ambiguous. Germline CDR1 is MNHGY and CDR2 is SVAAGI. The CDR3 has 11 residues. V lost 3 bases and J lost 6, with 6 bases in between. The CDR3: CASSYSTEQYF. The CDR3 DNA follows: TGTGCCAGCAGTTACTCTACCGAGCAGTACTTC.

This clonotype was detected only a few times. The rearrangement joins TRBV18 to TRBJ2-7; 16 nucleotides line up with TRBD2. Losses at the gene ends were 6 bases for V and 2 bases for J; bases not matched to a gene: 7. Germline assignment: CDR1 KGHSH and CDR2 LQKENI. The CDR3 spans 17 residues. CDR3 sequence (DNA): TGTGCCAGCTCCACGGGACTAGCGGGAGGGTCCACCTACGAGCAGTACTTC. Translating gives CASSTGLAGGSTYEQYF.

This clonotype was seen a handful of times. Its ends do not fully match the called genes, so a read error is possible. The gene calls are TRBV5-1 and TRBJ1-4; no clear D. The CDR3 spans 14 residues. The germline V gene has CDR1 SGHRS and CDR2 YFSETQ. CDR3 DNA: TGCGCCAGCAGCTTGGACCCAACTTATGAAAAACTGTTTTTT. This translates into CASSLDPTYEKLFF.

The chain has TRBV20-1 and TRBJ2-7; 7 bases match TRBD1. With 3 bases clipped from V and 5 bases from J, the junction kept 13 bases outside the gene matches. The CDR3 has 15 residues. The V gene's germline CDR1 is DFQATT and CDR2 SNEGSKA (reference sequence). The chain's CDR3 is CSASQLLAGGHEQYF. The CDR3 nucleotides are TGCAGTGCTAGCCAACTCCTGGCAGGGGGACACGAGCAGTACTTC.